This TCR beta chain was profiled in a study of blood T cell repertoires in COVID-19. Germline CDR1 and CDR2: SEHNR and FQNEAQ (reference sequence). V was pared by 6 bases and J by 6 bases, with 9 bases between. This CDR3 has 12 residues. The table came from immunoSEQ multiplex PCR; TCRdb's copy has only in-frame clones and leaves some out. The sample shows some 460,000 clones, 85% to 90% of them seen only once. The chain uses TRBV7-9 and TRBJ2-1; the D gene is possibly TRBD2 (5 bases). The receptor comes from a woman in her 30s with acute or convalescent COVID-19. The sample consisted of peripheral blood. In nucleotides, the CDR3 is TGTGCCAGCAGTTTTGGACTCAATGAGCAGTTCTTC. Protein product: CASSFGLNEQFF.